Given below is one T cell receptor beta chain in context. Its cognate antigen is unknown. The sample originates from a study of T cell responses to AZD1222 COVID-19 vaccine. Overall study results and limits: In the spike-specific TCR repertoire, nearly half reportedly target unmutated variant regions. Donors in the cohort were predominantly white British and more often female, and clonal diversity was possibly underestimated. Across spike, vaccine-associated CD4 TCRs were found, dominant at 160-218 and 743-854. Repertoires were collected only later (after the peak T cell response had occurred).

Using immunoSEQ multiplex PCR, the repertoire was profiled, and TCRdb retains in-frame clones only, with some absent. The sample shows roughly 250,000 clones, 80% to 95% of them seen only once. Germline CDR1 is MGHDK and CDR2 is SYGVNS. V lost 3 bases, J lost 4 bases, and 4 bases stayed unmatched. This CDR3 comprises 14 residues. Sequencing was performed on peripheral blood, taken on day 0 of AZD1222 vaccination. This chain joins TRBV25-1 and TRBJ2-5; 8 bases match TRBD1. This TCR came from an adult in good health. The CDR3 here is CASSDWDRLETQYF. The CDR3 coding sequence is TGTGCCAGCAGTGACTGGGACAGGTTAGAGACCCAGTACTTC.